This note documents a single T cell receptor (beta chain) sequence. Its antigen is undetermined. The data belong to a study of Ad26.COV2.S vaccination and SARS-CoV-2 variants. Treatment reported: roughly 20 received Ad26.COV2.S at low or high dose, single or two shots; several received placebo; per-sample allocation not given. Day 63 after the first vaccine or placebo injection was the time point for sampling. Using immunoSEQ multiplex PCR, the repertoire was profiled, and TCRdb retains in-frame clones only, with some absent. The table records 300,000 to 350,000 clones, around four fifths of them present only once. Study-level results: Vaccine and placebo recipients had similar non-spike TCR breadth. Substantial breadth was reported for post-vaccination spike-specific CD8+ and CD4+ T cells.

The sequence came from a person aged 18-65 years who received the Ad26.COV2.S COVID-19 vaccine or a placebo. The source material was peripheral blood, sampled in a trial of Ad26.COV2.S vaccine versus placebo.

DNA of the CDR3: TGCGCCAGCAGCCCGGGACTCCTTGGGGAGACCCAGTACTTC. Encoded protein: CASSPGLLGETQYF. The chain joins TRBV5-1 to TRBJ2-5; perhaps TRBD2 as D (6 bases). The CDR3 contains 14 residues. Germline V gene lookup returns CDR1 SGHRS and CDR2 YFSETQ. Trimming stripped 4 bases from V and 5 bases from J, with 15 bases between.